This TCR beta chain was recorded in a study of shared clonotypes between healthy human individuals. This clone has just one count. Antigen specificity is unknown. Whole-study results and caveats: Naive subsets, compared against memory subsets, generally had larger estimated richness values.

The germline CDR1 and CDR2 sequences are SGHVS and FNYEAQ. Trimming removed 5 bases from V and 4 bases from J; junction bases left unmatched: 11. The CDR3 totals 16 residues. Some clones are missing from TCRdb's copy, which holds only in-frame ones; the method was immunoSEQ multiplex PCR. The table lists a few million clones, about 94% of them singletons. All the donors were Caucasian adults who lived in Nashville, Tennessee. CD4+ cells underwent separation, giving CD45RA+ naive and CD45RA-negative memory subsets. This chain connects TRBV7-6 to TRBJ2-7; 10 bases are shared with TRBD1. Sequenced material: naive CD4+ T cells sorted from blood. Stated subset: CD45RA+ positively selected. The sequence derives from a man aged 18 to 29 in good health. The CDR3 spells CASSTGTGTGEYEQYF. In DNA form, the CDR3 reads TGTGCCAGCAGCACGGGAACCGGGACAGGGGAGTACGAGCAGTACTTC.